The source of this T cell receptor (beta chain) is a study of cytomegalovirus exposure and HLA in healthy donors. While unrecorded immune exposures were likely, the donors were nominally healthy when sampled. The study ran its PCR with 60 Vbeta and 13 Jbeta primers. Assay: immunoSEQ multiplex PCR; the TCRdb copy retains only in-frame clones and omits some. The repertoire consists of 160,000 or so clones, with more than 80% occurring once and the leading ten covering over 10%. This sequence originates from a woman aged 45-65 years in good health and CMV-seronegative. Sequencing input: PBMCs.

The chain's CDR3 is CATNPLAGNTGELFF. CDR3 DNA: TGTGCCACTAATCCACTGGCGGGGAACACCGGGGAGCTGTTTTTT. V is TRBV2 and J is TRBJ2-2; a possible D gene is TRBD2 (5 bases). Trimming left V 10 bases short and J 1 base short, with 16 bases between. The CDR3 covers 15 residues. Germline V lookup: CDR1 SNHLY, CDR2 FYNNEI.